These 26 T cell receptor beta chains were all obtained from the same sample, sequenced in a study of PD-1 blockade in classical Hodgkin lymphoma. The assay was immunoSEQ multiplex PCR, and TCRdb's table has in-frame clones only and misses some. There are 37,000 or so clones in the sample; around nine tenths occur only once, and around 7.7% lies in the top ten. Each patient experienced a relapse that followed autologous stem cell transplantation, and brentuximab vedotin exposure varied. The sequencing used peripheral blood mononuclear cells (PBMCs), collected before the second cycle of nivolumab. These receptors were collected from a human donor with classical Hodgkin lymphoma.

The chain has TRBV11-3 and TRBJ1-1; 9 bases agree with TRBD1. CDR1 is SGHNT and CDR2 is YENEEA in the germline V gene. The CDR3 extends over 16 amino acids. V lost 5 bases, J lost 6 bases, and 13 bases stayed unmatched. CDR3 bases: TGTGCCAGCAGCCCCTTGGGAGTTGGGACAGGGTCTGAAGCTTTCTTT. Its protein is CASSPLGVGTGSEAFF.

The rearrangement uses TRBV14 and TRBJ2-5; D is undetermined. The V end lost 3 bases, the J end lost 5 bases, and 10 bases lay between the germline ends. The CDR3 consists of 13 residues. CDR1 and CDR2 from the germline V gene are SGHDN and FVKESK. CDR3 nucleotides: TGTGCCAGCAGCCAGGCCTTTTGGGAGACCCAGTACTTC. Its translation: CASSQAFWETQYF.

CDR3 DNA sequence: TGTGCCAGCAGCCCGATGGGGGATACGCAGTATTTT. This gives the protein CASSPMGDTQYF. This sequence joins TRBV9 and TRBJ2-3; no clear D gene. Germline V lookup: CDR1 SGDLS, CDR2 YYNGEE. The V end lost 4 bases, the J end lost 6 bases, and 9 bases lay between the germline ends. The CDR3 loop spans 12 amino acids.

The CDR3 is CASSAGFHEQYF. The CDR3 DNA sequence: TGTGCCAGCAGTGCAGGGTTCCACGAGCAGTACTTC. V is TRBV6-6 and J is TRBJ2-5; maybe TRBD1 (5 bases). The closer fit of TRBJ2-7 to the DNA end suggests the J call may be wrong. Germline CDR1 MNHNY, CDR2 SVGAGI (reference sequence). This CDR3 region has 12 residues.

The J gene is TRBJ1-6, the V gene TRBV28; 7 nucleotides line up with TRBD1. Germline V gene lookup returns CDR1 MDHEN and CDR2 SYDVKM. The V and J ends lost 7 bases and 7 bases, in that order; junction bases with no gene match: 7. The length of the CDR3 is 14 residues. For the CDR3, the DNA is TGTGCCAGCACCTTCGGACAGGAGAATTCACCCCTCCACTTT. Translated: CASTFGQENSPLHF.

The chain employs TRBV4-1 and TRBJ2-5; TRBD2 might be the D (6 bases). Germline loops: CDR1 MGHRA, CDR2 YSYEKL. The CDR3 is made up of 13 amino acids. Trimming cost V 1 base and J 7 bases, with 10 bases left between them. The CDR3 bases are TGCGCCAGCAGCCAAGTTGGGAGGTGGACCCAGTACTTC. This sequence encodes CASSQVGRWTQYF.

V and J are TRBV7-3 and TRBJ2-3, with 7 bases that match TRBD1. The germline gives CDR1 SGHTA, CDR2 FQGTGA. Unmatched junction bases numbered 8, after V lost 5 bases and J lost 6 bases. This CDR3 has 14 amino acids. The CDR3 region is CASSKQGQMDTQYF. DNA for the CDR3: TGTGCCAGCAGCAAACAGGGGCAGATGGATACGCAGTATTTT.

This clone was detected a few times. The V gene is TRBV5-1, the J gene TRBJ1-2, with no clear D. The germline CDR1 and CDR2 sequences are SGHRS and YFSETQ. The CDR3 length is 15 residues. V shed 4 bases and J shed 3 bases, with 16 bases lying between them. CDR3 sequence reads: CASSDDPNPHYGYTF. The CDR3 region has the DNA TGCGCCAGCAGCGATGACCCGAATCCCCACTATGGCTACACCTTC.

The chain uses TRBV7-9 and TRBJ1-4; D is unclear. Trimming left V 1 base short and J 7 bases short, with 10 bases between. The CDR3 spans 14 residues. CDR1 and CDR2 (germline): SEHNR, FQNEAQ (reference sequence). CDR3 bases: TGTGCCAGCAGCTTAGGGGGAACGGGTGAAAAACTGTTTTTT. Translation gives CASSLGGTGEKLFF.

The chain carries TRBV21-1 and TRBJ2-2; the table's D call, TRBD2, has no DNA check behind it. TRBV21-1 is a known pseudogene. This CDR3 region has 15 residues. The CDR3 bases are TGTGCCAGCAGCGCGCCGGGTCTTAACACCGGGGAGCTGTTTTTT. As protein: CASSAPGLNTGELFF.

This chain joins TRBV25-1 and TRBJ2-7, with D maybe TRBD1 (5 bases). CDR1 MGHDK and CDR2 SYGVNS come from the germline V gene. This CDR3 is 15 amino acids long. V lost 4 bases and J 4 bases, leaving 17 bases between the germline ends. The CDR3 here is CASSARRPDIYEQYF. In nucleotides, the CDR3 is TGTGCCAGCAGTGCCCGACGTCCGGACATTTACGAGCAGTACTTC.

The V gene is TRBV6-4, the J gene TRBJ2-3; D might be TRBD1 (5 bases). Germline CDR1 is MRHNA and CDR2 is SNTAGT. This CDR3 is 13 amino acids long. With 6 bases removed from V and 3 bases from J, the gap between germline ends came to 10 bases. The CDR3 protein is CASSLGATDTQYF. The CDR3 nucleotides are TGTGCCAGCAGCCTAGGGGCAACAGATACGCAGTATTTT.

The CDR3 DNA follows: TGTGCCAGCTCACCAAGTACTTACGAGCAGTACTTC. Translating it yields CASSPSTYEQYF. The J gene is TRBJ2-7, the V gene TRBV18, with D uncertain. The CDR3 contains 12 residues. CDR1 and CDR2 (germline): KGHSH, LQKENI. Trimming shortened V by 2 bases and J by 4 bases, and 6 bases separated the two germline ends.

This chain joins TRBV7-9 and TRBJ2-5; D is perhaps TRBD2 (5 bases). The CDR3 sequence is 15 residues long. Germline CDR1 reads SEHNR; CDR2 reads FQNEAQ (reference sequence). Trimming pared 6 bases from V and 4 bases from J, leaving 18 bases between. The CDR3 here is CASRGYGPGGETQYF. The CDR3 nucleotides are TGTGCCAGCAGGGGGTACGGCCCTGGAGGAGAGACCCAGTACTTC.

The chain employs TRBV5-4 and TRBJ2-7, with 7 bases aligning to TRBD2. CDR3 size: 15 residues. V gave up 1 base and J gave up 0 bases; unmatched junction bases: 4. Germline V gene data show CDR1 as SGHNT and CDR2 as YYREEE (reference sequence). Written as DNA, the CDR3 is TGTGCCAGCAGCTTGAGGGCTAGCGGCTCCTACGAGCAGTACTTC. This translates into CASSLRASGSYEQYF.

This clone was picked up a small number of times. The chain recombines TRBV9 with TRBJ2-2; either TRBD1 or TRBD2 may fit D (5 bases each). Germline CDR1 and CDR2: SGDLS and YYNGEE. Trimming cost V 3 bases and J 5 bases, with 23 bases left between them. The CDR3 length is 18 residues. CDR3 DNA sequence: TGTGCCAGCAGCGCCCGAACCCTGACAAAAGAGGGGACCGGGGAGCTGTTTTTT. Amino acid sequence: CASSARTLTKEGTGELFF.

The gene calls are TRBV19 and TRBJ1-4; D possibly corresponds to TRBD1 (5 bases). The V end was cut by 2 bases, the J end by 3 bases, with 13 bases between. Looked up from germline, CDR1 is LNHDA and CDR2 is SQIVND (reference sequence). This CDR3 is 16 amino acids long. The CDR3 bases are TGTGCCAGTAGTATAAACGGGCAGGGCCCTAATGAAAAACTGTTTTTT. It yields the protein CASSINGQGPNEKLFF.

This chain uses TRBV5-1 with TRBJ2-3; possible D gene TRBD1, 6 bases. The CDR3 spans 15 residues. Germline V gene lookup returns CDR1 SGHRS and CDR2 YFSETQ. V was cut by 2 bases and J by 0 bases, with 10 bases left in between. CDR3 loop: CASSFTGSSTDTQYF. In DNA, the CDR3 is TGCGCCAGCAGCTTTACAGGGTCTAGCACAGATACGCAGTATTTT. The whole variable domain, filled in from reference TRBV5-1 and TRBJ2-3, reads KAGVTQTPRYLIKTRGQQVTLSCSPISGHRSVSWYQQTPGQGLQFLFEYFSETQRNKGNFPGRFSGRQFSNSRSEMNVSTLELGDSALYLCASSFTGSSTDTQYFGPGTRLTVL.

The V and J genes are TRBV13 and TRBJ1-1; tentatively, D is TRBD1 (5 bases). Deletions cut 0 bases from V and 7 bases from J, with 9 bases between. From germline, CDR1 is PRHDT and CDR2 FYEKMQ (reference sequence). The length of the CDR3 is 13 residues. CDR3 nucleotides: TGTGCCAGCAGCTTAGGCCGGGGGGTTGAAGCTTTCTTT. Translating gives CASSLGRGVEAFF.

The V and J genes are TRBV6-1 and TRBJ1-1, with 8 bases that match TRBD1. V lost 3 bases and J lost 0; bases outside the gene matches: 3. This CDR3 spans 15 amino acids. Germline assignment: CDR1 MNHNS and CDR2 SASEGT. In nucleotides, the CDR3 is TGTGCCAGCAGTGACCTGGGACAGGTGAACACTGAAGCTTTCTTT. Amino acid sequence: CASSDLGQVNTEAFF.

DNA for the CDR3: TGTGCTAGTGGTTTGGACTACAGGGGTAGGCAGTACTTC. Amino acids: CASGLDYRGRQYF. V is TRBV12-5 and J is TRBJ2-7; 7 bases match TRBD1. The CDR3 length is 13 residues. The germline gives CDR1 LGHNT, CDR2 FRNRAP. V was pared by 1 base and J by 9 bases, with 6 bases of the junction left unmatched.

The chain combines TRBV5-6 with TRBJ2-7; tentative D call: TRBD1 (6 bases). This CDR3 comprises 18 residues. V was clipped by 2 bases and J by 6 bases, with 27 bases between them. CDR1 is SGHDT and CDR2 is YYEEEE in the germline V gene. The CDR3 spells CASSLGRLTGQTATEQYF. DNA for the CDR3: TGTGCCAGCAGCTTAGGCCGTCTAACGGGACAAACTGCTACCGAGCAGTACTTC.

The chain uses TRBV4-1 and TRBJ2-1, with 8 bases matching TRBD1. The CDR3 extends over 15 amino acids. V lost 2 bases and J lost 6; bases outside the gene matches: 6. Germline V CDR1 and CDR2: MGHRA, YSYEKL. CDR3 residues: CASSQPRQGSNEQFF. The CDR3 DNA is TGCGCCAGCAGCCAACCTCGACAGGGGAGCAATGAGCAGTTCTTC.

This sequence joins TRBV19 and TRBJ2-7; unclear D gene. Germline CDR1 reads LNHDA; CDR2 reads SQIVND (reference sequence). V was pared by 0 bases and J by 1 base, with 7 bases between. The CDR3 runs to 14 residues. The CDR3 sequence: CASSIDRGSYEQYF. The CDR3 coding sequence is TGTGCCAGTAGTATAGATCGCGGTTCCTACGAGCAGTACTTC.

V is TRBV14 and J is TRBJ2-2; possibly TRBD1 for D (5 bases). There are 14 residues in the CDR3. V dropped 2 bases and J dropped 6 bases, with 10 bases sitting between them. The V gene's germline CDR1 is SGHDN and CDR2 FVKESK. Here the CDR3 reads CASSQSQGAGELFF. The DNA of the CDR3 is TGTGCCAGCAGCCAATCCCAGGGTGCCGGGGAGCTGTTTTTT.

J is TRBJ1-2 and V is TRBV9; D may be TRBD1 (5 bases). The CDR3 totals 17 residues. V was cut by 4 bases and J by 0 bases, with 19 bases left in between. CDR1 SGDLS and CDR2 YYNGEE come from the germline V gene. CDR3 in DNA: TGTGCCAGCAGCCCTTACCACCGGGACCGCGCTAACTATGGCTACACCTTC. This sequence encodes CASSPYHRDRANYGYTF.